This TCR beta chain was obtained from a study of immune cell composition in non-small cell lung cancer (dated by TCRdb to the late 2010s). Study-wide context: To assign histologic subtype, which was mostly lung adenocarcinoma or squamous cell carcinoma, H&E was combined with p63, CK5, Napsin A and TTF-1 immunohistochemistry. TCR-beta sequencing (Adaptive Biotechnologies) was performed on about 33 paired NSCLC tumour and non-adjacent lung specimens plus 26 tumour-only specimens. Supplementary cohort #1 consisted of 9 to 11 lung adenocarcinoma cases with paired tumour/lung TCR-beta sequencing and with TIL populations generated to assess tumour reactivity. Several tumour specimens with TCR-beta data were rare histological subtypes and were excluded from the subtype comparisons. The full study reports these points: Lung squamous cell carcinoma tumours had significantly higher Top 10 clone scores and productive clonality than lung adenocarcinoma tumours. No significant correlation was found between smoking pack-years and tumour TCR-beta clonality. In more than 8 adenocarcinoma cases, a strong correlation was found between maximal tumour-associated clone frequency and TIL tumour reactivity, whereas no such correlation was found between overall clonality and TIL tumour reactivity. Tumour-associated clones >0.5% were found in nearly half of NSCLC cases, namely in approximately 33% of adenocarcinomas versus 75% of squamous carcinomas. The reactivity cohort was only approximately nine cases, and tumour-reactive clones were not shown to share sequences with the dominant in vivo tumour-associated clones.

V and J are truncated by 8 bases and 7 bases respectively, leaving an intervening sequence of 18 bases. CDR1 and CDR2 are read off the germline V gene as SGHTA and FQGNSA. The CDR3, cysteine through phenylalanine, is 13 amino acids long. CDR3 DNA only is kept here, 39 bases in frame from base 1. For this clone: The antigen it recognizes is unknown. One base away there is no much larger clone; base qualities are not given.

A two-step multiplex PCR amplified TCR-beta CDR3 regions from genomic DNA, and the second step of the PCR added Illumina-compatible adaptors. TCR-beta immunosequencing was performed on an Illumina platform as a commercial immunoSEQ service. Regarding the original processing steps: Repertoires were summarised by productive clonality and by Top 10 Clones, defined as the percentage of T-cell templates derived from the ten most frequent sequences. Values of productive clonality ranged from 0 to 1, with a monoclonal population indicated by a value of 1. Using log10 scatter plots, tumour-associated clones were identified as sequences that made up at least 0.1% of tumour T-cell templates yet were absent from the matched non-adjacent lung. Two-group comparisons used Student's t-tests, stages used ANOVA, and relationships used linear regression, analysed in GraphPad Prism7 and R. The immuneACCESS repertoire file appears here via TCRdb, limited to in-frame rearrangements. These files lack a portion of the clones; in checked studies, under half of the deficit traces to unresolved V genes, and the cause of the others is not known. V, J and clone size are taken as reported in that table, and D and trimming were inferred from the DNA itself. For this sample there are around 2,000 clones; less than 85% appear just once. In total, the top ten clones hold around 9% of the sample.

Frozen aliquots of unsorted single-cell suspensions were used for genomic DNA extraction with the QIAamp DNA kit. The tumour samples consisted of non-small cell lung cancer tissue that had been surgically resected. Tissues arrived within 2 hours after resection and were immediately processed into single-cell suspensions. Tissue was mechanically dissociated and enzymatically digested with DNase I, collagenase I and hyaluronidase for 25 to 35 minutes at 37 °C, then filtered and RBC-lysed. Material for sequencing was lung tumor tissue. The chain was built from TRBV7-2 and TRBJ2-7; tentative D gene TRBD2, with 5 bases matching. The source of this sequence is a human donor with non-small cell lung cancer. DNA sequence: TGTGCCAGCCAAGCGACGACGACGGGGGAGCAGTACTTC. This encodes CASQATTTGEQYF.